This T cell receptor beta chain was documented in a study of blood T cell repertoires in COVID-19. Looking at the study overall: Some COVID-19 samples were acute and others convalescent; all came from the United States, Italy and Spain. T cells, B-cell-depleted T cells, or PBMCs provided the cDNA or gDNA that served as material.

The length of the CDR3 is 16 residues. Unmatched junction bases numbered 8, after V lost 4 bases and J lost 3 bases. Germline lookup yields CDR1 LGHDT and CDR2 YNNKEL (reference sequence). Original processing methods: Estimated nucleated cell counts came from reference gene primer amplification. This table comes from immunoSEQ multiplex PCR, and its TCRdb copy is limited to in-frame clones, with some not included. That table supplies the V and J calls and clone size; D and trimming were determined from the DNA. The sample includes around 73,000 clones, around 77% of them seen just once. This rearrangement joins TRBV3-1 (or the pseudogene TRBV3-2) to TRBJ1-5; 8 positions match TRBD1. This clonotype was obtained from a man aged 65-85 years with COVID-19, enrolled during active disease. The sequenced sample was peripheral blood. CDR3 nucleotides: TGTGCCAGCAGCCCCGGACAGGGCCCCCTCAATCAGCCCCAGCATTTT. The encoded protein is CASSPGQGPLNQPQHF.